Described below is a single TCR beta chain sequence and its context. As yet, its antigen is unknown. The CDR3 covers 15 residues. CDR1 SGHRS and CDR2 YFSETQ come from the germline V gene. The source of the sample is a study of monozygotic twins with inflammatory bowel disease. General observations from the study: Repertoires of patients may have been made more variable by differing immunosuppressive treatments.

An amount of approximately 3,600 ng of total RNA was used for each TCR library. TCRdb reprocessed the 5' RACE reads and reports one entry per CDR3 protein, with no DNA. The ten most abundant clones cover under 8.5% of a sample with 210,000 or so distinct CDR3 sequences. This receptor was obtained from a human donor with ulcerative colitis or Crohn's disease, or a healthy co-twin of an affected twin (not recorded which). J is TRBJ2-5 and V is TRBV5-1. Sequences were obtained from blood. CDR3 amino acids: CASTHTTGNQETQYF.